What follows are 5 T cell receptor beta chains derived from one specimen sequenced in a study of T cell repertoires in cytomegalovirus infection. No antigen has been identified for these receptors. TCRdb reprocessed the reads via MiXCR and lists one record per CDR3 protein. The table records approximately 89,000 distinct CDR3 sequences, approximately 30% of them present only once. The sequenced sample was CD8+ T cells from cultured PBMCs, obtained from culture after CMV antigen stimulation. Receptors originate from a human donor in good health (CMV status not recorded). Some clones in this sample may be carry-over from other donors' samples.

This clonotype turned up a few times. The gene calls are TRBV4-1 and TRBJ1-1; possibly TRBD1 for D (5 bases). Germline CDR1 and CDR2: MGHRA and YSYEKL. With 4 bases removed from V and 10 bases from J, the gap between germline ends came to 13 bases. The CDR3 has 12 residues. CDR3 sequence: CASSRDGRGAFF. CDR3 nucleotides: TGCGCCAGCAGCCGGGACGGCCGAGGAGCTTTCTTT.

In its sample, this clonotype ranks as medium-sized. J is TRBJ2-1 and V is TRBV2, with 9 bases matching TRBD2. Germline CDR1 SNHLY, CDR2 FYNNEI. V was clipped by 6 bases and J by 0 bases; unmatched bases: 3. The CDR3 totals 15 residues. The chain's CDR3 is CASRPTSGSYNEQFF. The DNA for the CDR3 is TGTGCCAGCAGGCCGACTAGCGGCTCCTACAATGAGCAGTTCTTC.

The CDR3 is CASRPRGQGDNSPLHF. The CDR3 bases are TGCGCCAGCAGACCCCGCGGACAGGGAGACAATTCACCCCTCCACTTT. The rearrangement joins TRBV23-1 to TRBJ1-6; the match to TRBD1 covers 8 bases. TRBV23-1 is filed as an ORF, its function uncertain. There are 16 residues in the CDR3. V was clipped by 6 bases and J by 7 bases; unmatched bases: 11.

CDR3 coding DNA: TGTGCCAGCAGCTTAGAAAAGGGGGCGCTTAATGAGCAGTTCTTC. Residues: CASSLEKGALNEQFF. The chain links TRBV7-9 to TRBJ2-1, with 7 positions matching TRBD1. This CDR3 has 15 residues. With 1 base clipped from V and 7 bases from J, the junction kept 7 bases outside the gene matches. Germline CDR1 and CDR2: SEHNR and FQNEAQ (reference sequence).

V gene TRBV20-1 combines with J gene TRBJ2-3, with a weak D call TRBD2 (6 bases). The CDR3 runs 14 residues. Germline CDR1 DFQATT, CDR2 SNEGSKA (reference sequence). The germline V and J ends were trimmed by 3 bases and 2 bases, with 12 bases remaining between them. The CDR3 is CSASGSGDTDTQYF. DNA of the CDR3: TGCAGTGCTAGTGGGTCGGGGGACACAGATACGCAGTATTTT.